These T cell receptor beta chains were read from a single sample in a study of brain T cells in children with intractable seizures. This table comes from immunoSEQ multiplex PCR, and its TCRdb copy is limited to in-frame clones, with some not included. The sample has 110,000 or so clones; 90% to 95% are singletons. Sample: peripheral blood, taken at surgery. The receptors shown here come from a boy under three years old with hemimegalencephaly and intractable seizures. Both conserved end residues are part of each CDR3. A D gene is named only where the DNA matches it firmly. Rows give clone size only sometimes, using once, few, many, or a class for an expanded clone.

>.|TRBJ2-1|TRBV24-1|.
TGTGCCACCAGTGACCTCCATCCGGGTCCTCCTTCCTACAATGAGCAGTTCTTC
CATSDLHPGPPSYNEQFF
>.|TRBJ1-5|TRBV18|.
TGTGCCAGCTCACCTTCCCTAAGGGGCAATCAGCCCCAGCATTTT
CASSPSLRGNQPQHF
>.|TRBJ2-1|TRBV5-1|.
TGCGCCAGCAGCTTGGCCGGGACACTCAGAAATGAGCAGTTCTTC
CASSLAGTLRNEQFF
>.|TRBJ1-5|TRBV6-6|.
TGTGCCACCTCAGGGACCGACAATCAGCCCCAGCATTTT
CATSGTDNQPQHF
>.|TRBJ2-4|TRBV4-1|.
TGCGCCAGCAGCGCACCCAATAAAAACATTCAGTACTTC
CASSAPNKNIQYF
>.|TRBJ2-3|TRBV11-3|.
TGTGCCAGCAGCCCTCGTCCTAGCACAGATACGCAGTATTTT
CASSPRPSTDTQYF
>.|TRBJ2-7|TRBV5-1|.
TGCGCCAGCGGAGAGGGGGGCCACGAGCAGTACTTC
CASGEGGHEQYF
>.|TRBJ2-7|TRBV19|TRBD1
TGTGCCAGTAGTCCGGGACAGGGGGCTGGGCAGTACTTC
CASSPGQGAGQYF
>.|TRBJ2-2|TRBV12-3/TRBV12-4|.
TGTGCCAGCACCCTAATACTCGCCGGGGAGCTGTTTTTT
CASTLILAGELFF
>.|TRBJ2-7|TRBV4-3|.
TGCGCCAGCAGCCAAGTAACTAGGCTTAGCAACGAGCAGTACTTC
CASSQVTRLSNEQYF
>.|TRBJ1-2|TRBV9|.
TGTGCCAGCAGCGTAGCAACTAACTATGGCTACACCTTC
CASSVATNYGYTF
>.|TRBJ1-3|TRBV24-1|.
TGTGCCACCAGTGATAACGCCCCCTCTGGAAACACCATATATTTT
CATSDNAPSGNTIYF
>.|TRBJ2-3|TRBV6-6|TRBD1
TGTGCCAGCGGAAAACAGGGGGTGGTGGCAGATACGCAGTATTTT
CASGKQGVVADTQYF
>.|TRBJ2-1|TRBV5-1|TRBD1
TGCGCCAGCAGCCGAATCGACAGGGGGCACGATGAGCAGTTCTTC
CASSRIDRGHDEQFF
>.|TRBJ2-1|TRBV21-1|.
TGTGCCAGCAGCCCTTCTCGGATGGGACAGACTTCTAATGAGCAGTTCTTC
CASSPSRMGQTSNEQFF
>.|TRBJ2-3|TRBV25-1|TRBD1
TGTGCCAGCAGTGAATTAGGGACAGGACGCACAGATACGCAGTATTTT
CASSELGTGRTDTQYF
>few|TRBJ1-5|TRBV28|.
TGTGCCAGCAGTTTGGAACAGGGCAATCAGCCCCAGCATTTT
CASSLEQGNQPQHF
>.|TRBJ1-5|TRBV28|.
TGTGCCAGCAGTTTTCAACCTTTTCAGCTTGATCAGCCCCAGCATTTT
CASSFQPFQLDQPQHF
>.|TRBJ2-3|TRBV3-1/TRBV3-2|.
TGTGCCGGCAGCCAACGGGGGTTTAGCACAGATACGCAGTATTTT
CAGSQRGFSTDTQYF
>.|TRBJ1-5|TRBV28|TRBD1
TGTGCCAGCAGCACCCCAGGGGGGAGCAATCAGCCCCAGCATTTT
CASSTPGGSNQPQHF
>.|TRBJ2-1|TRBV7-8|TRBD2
TGTGCCAGCAGCGCTCGACTAGCGGGGGGATACAATGAGCAGTTCTTC
CASSARLAGGYNEQFF
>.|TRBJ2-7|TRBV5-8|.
TGTGCCAGCAGCTCAAGGGGGGGGCCTAAGCACCGCGAGCAGTACTTC
CASSSRGGPKHREQYF
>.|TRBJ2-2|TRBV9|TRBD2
TGTGCCAGCAGCTCACAGATTCCTTCAAGCGGGAGGGCCGCCGGGGAGCTGTTTTTT
CASSSQIPSSGRAAGELFF